A selection of T cell receptor beta chains follows, all from one sample in a study of blood T cell repertoires in COVID-19. Clones were sequenced by immunoSEQ multiplex PCR, and TCRdb holds only the in-frame ones, with some missing. The top ten clones hold roughly 7% of a sample with about 300,000 clones, around 89% of them seen once. The specimen sequenced was peripheral blood. These receptors came from a woman aged 25-40 years who had recovered from COVID-19. The CDR3 runs from the conserved cysteine through the conserved F or W.

v_call	j_call	cdr3_aa
TRBV28	TRBJ1-5	CASNRGGNQPQHF
TRBV7-9	TRBJ1-3	CASSAQGHGNTIYF
TRBV5-5	TRBJ2-7	CASSRGTPGSYEQYF
TRBV7-8	TRBJ1-2	CASSLTDRGFNGYTF
TRBV6-1	TRBJ2-7	CASSESVYEQYF
TRBV19	TRBJ1-2	CASSIKQAGTFYGYTF
TRBV7-9	TRBJ1-3	CASSSPRSQDTIYF
TRBV11-2	TRBJ2-1	CASSEGTSGTGEQFF
TRBV6-4	TRBJ2-3	CASSPGTGGGADTQYF
TRBV20-1	TRBJ1-6	CSASFSGPNSPLHF
TRBV28	TRBJ1-5	CASSLFRQGSQPQHF
TRBV12-3/TRBV12-4	TRBJ2-5	CASSYGRETQYF
TRBV6-2/TRBV6-3	TRBJ2-1	CASSTLRDRVIEQFF
TRBV28	TRBJ2-5	CASSFSGNRETQYF
TRBV6-2/TRBV6-3	TRBJ2-7	CASSYADYYEQYF
TRBV2	TRBJ1-6	CASSEVQSPLHF
TRBV19	TRBJ1-1	CASKFGGLNTEAFF
TRBV7-2	TRBJ1-2	CASSSDRRNGYTF
TRBV5-1	TRBJ2-2	CASSFGPAGTGELFF
TRBV7-3	TRBJ2-6	CASSYLAGAGANVLTF
TRBV10-3	TRBJ1-1	CAISVQGNTEAFF
TRBV27	TRBJ2-3	CASSVTSAYTDTQYF
TRBV6-5	TRBJ2-2	CASRLQVPGELFF
TRBV5-1	TRBJ2-2	CASSLVAGGNTGELFF
TRBV29-1	TRBJ2-7	CSVGRAGTRDEQYF
TRBV6-5	TRBJ1-1	CASSLTGNTEAFF
TRBV19	TRBJ1-2	CASSSAGKSYGYTF
TRBV7-2	TRBJ1-1	CASSLEAGGNTEAFF
TRBV10-3	TRBJ2-2	CAISQLAGVTGELFF